A selection of T cell receptor beta chains follows, all from one sample in a study of OX40 agonist ivuxolimab in advanced cancers. The repertoire was sequenced with immunoSEQ multiplex PCR; TCRdb's copy has only in-frame clones and lacks some. The table records about 92,000 clones, 84% of them present only once. The sample here was CD4+ or CD8+ T cells sorted from blood, taken in a trial of the OX40 agonist ivuxolimab. Source of these receptors: an adult with an advanced solid tumor such as melanoma, head and neck, liver or kidney cancer. Each CDR3 is given with its conserved first and last residue. A D gene is named only where the DNA matches it firmly. Size is stated for part of the rows, as once, few or many counts, or as a class when the clone is expanded.

J | D | size | V | DNA | CDR3
TRBJ2-1 | NA | once | TRBV10-3 | TGTGCCATCAGTGAGCTGGCCAATGAGCAGTTCTTC | CAISELANEQFF
TRBJ2-3 | NA | NA | TRBV19 | TGTGCCAGTAGTACCCGACAGACAGATACGCAGTATTTT | CASSTRQTDTQYF
TRBJ1-2 | NA | few | TRBV7-2 | TGTGCCAGCAGCCTACCCGAACAGGGAAACTATGGCTACACCTTC | CASSLPEQGNYGYTF
TRBJ2-3 | TRBD2 | NA | TRBV27 | TGTGCCAGCAGTTTCAGGACTAGCGGGGTCTCTAGCACAGATACGCAGTATTTT | CASSFRTSGVSSTDTQYF
TRBJ1-5 | NA | NA | TRBV27 | TGTGCCAGCAGTTTAAATTGGAGGGAGGGCGGCAATCAGCCCCAGCATTTT | CASSLNWREGGNQPQHF
TRBJ1-3 | NA | NA | TRBV5-1 | TGCGCCAGCAGCTTGAATGCGGGCGCGGTTGGAAACACCATATATTTT | CASSLNAGAVGNTIYF
TRBJ1-4 | NA | NA | TRBV7-6 | TGTGCCAGCAGCCCCAAGGCCCATGCAACTAATGAAAAACTGTTTTTT | CASSPKAHATNEKLFF
TRBJ2-5 | NA | once | TRBV6-1 | TGTGCCAGCAGTGAAAGGTGGGACGGACAAGAGACCCAGTACTTC | CASSERWDGQETQYF
TRBJ1-1 | NA | few | TRBV7-2 | TGTGCCAGCAGCTTCTACCTCGGACAAGAAGCTTTCTTT | CASSFYLGQEAFF
TRBJ1-1 | NA | NA | TRBV7-2 | TGTGCCAGCAGCCCAAACGGACAGAACATGAACACTGAAGCTTTCTTT | CASSPNGQNMNTEAFF
TRBJ2-5 | NA | NA | TRBV28 | TGTGCCAGCAGCCACCTTGTCAGACAGTTCCAAGAGACCCAGTACTTC | CASSHLVRQFQETQYF
TRBJ2-7 | NA | NA | TRBV21-1 | TGTGCCAGCAGCCCCCGGATAGCGGGGTCCTACGAGCAGTACTTC | CASSPRIAGSYEQYF
TRBJ2-7 | NA | NA | TRBV30 | TGTGCCTGGAGTTTAATGAGCGAGCAGTACTTC | CAWSLMSEQYF
TRBJ2-2 | NA | once | TRBV10-3 | TGTGCCATCAGTGAGTCTCTATCGACCGGGGAGCTGTTTTTT | CAISESLSTGELFF
TRBJ2-7 | NA | NA | TRBV28 | TGTGCCAGCAGTTTATCGCAAGGCGCCTACGAGCAGTACTTC | CASSLSQGAYEQYF
TRBJ1-3 | NA | NA | TRBV18 | TGTGCCAGCTCACCGGGGTACTCCCCTGGAAACACCATATATTTT | CASSPGYSPGNTIYF
TRBJ1-5 | NA | few | TRBV27 | TGTGCCAGCAGTTCATCCAGTCGGGGTCCCCAGCATTTT | CASSSSSRGPQHF
TRBJ1-1 | TRBD1 | NA | TRBV11-1 | TGTGCCAGCAGCCCCTCGGGACAGGGGGGAGCGAACACTGAAGCTTTCTTT | CASSPSGQGGANTEAFF
TRBJ1-2 | NA | NA | TRBV29-1 | TGCAGCGTCCAGAGGACGGGAGCTAACTATGGCTACACCTTC | CSVQRTGANYGYTF
TRBJ2-3 | TRBD2 | NA | TRBV9 | TGTGCCAGCAGCGGTAGCGGGGTTCGAGATACGCAGTATTTT | CASSGSGVRDTQYF
TRBJ1-5 | NA | NA | TRBV7-9 | TGTGCCAGCAGCTTAGATTGGCGTCAGCCCCAGCATTTT | CASSLDWRQPQHF
TRBJ2-7 | NA | NA | TRBV7-6 | TGTGCCAGCAGCATTCCCCCTGGACAGACCTACGAGCAGTACTTC | CASSIPPGQTYEQYF
TRBJ2-2 | NA | NA | TRBV4-1 | TGCGCCAGCAGCCAAGACAACACCCGGGAGCTGTTTTTT | CASSQDNTRELFF
TRBJ1-5 | NA | once | TRBV30 | TGTGCCTGGAGTGTACGGGGGAGTAGCAATCAGCCCCAGCATTTT | CAWSVRGSSNQPQHF
TRBJ1-4 | NA | NA | TRBV7-8 | TGTGCCAGCAGCTCCCTCGGTCGGGGAGGGTCTGCTAATGAAAAACTGTTTTTT | CASSSLGRGGSANEKLFF
TRBJ2-1 | NA | few | TRBV2 | TGTGCCAGCGACTGGGGGAGCTCCTACAATGAGCAGTTCTTC | CASDWGSSYNEQFF